This TCR beta chain was sequenced for a study of blood T cells in healthy people across ages. Study-level findings and limits: It was held that diversity estimates obtained from one million T cells represented underestimates.

Total RNA was isolated from each sample in quantities of at least 5 micrograms. Trimming cost V 7 bases and J 4 bases, with 8 bases left between them. The CDR3 extends over 11 amino acids. Germline V gene sequence: CDR1 DFQATT, CDR2 SNEGSKA (reference sequence). It was with a sample-barcoded 5' primer and a J-beta primer mix that a second PCR of roughly 7 to 12 cycles was run. TCRdb recomputed calls from the 5' RACE reads with MiXCR, one row per CDR3 protein. The table shows around 1,800,000 distinct CDR3 sequences, with about two fifths occurring only once. There are a few counts of this clonotype. No antigen is known for it.

The sample consisted of blood. The TCR comes from a human donor in good health. The chain employs TRBV20-1 and TRBJ2-1; D uncertain. CDR3 loop: CSVDDYNEQFF. The CDR3 nucleotides read TGCAGTGTGGACGATTACAATGAGCAGTTCTTC.